The clone carrying this T cell receptor beta chain turned up a few times. The antigen is not known. This sample is drawn from a study of Graves' ophthalmopathy and Graves' hyperthyroidism. From RNA, the CDR3 regions of TCR beta chains were amplified and sequenced. The workflow started with a first-round RT-PCR run with HTBI primers and then moved on to a second-round multiplex PCR. TCRdb re-analysed the multiplex PCR reads in MiXCR, keeping a single row per CDR3 protein. The table shows hundreds of thousands of distinct CDR3 sequences, with more than 40% occurring only once. V lost 5 bases and J lost 6, with 20 bases in between. The CDR3 consists of 15 residues. Per germline, CDR1 MNHNY and CDR2 SVGAGI (reference sequence). Study-level findings and limits: Ophthalmopathy was separated from stable hyperthyroidism by a 13-signature model with 87.88% sensitivity and over 70% specificity.

The specimen was peripheral blood. The sequence derives from an adult man with Graves' ophthalmopathy. The chain is built from TRBV6-6 and TRBJ2-7; either TRBD1 or TRBD2 may fit D (5 bases each). In nucleotides, the CDR3 is TGTGCCAGCAGTCCGCCGGGACCGGGGATCCTCGAGCAGTACTTC. Translated, it gives CASSPPGPGILEQYF.